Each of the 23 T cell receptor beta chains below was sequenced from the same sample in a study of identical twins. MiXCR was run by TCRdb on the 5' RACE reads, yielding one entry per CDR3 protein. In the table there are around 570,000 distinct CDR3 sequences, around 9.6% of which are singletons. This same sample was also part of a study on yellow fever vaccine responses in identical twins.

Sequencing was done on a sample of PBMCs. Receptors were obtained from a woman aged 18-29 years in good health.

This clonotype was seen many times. The CDR3 sequence is CASSPVFRQGRTTDTQYF. The CDR3, as DNA: TGCGCCAGCAGCCCTGTTTTTAGACAGGGGCGAACGACAGATACGCAGTATTTT. This chain links TRBV4-1 with TRBJ2-3; TRBD1 matches at 8 bases. Germline CDR1 reads MGHRA; CDR2 reads YSYEKL. Trimming took 4 bases from V and 3 from J; bases not matched to a gene: 15. The CDR3 extends over 18 amino acids.

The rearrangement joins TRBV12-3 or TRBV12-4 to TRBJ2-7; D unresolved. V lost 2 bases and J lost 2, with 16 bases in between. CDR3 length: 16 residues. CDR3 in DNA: TGTGCCAGCAGTTTACCTCCATCTTCCCACCCCTACGAGCAGTACTTC. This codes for CASSLPPSSHPYEQYF.

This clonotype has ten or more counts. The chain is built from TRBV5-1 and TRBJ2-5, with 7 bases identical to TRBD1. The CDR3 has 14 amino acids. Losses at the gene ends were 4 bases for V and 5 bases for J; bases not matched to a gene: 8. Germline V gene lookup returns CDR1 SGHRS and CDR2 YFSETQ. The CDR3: CASSPTGQKETQYF. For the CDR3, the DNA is TGCGCCAGCAGCCCGACGGGACAGAAGGAGACCCAGTACTTC.

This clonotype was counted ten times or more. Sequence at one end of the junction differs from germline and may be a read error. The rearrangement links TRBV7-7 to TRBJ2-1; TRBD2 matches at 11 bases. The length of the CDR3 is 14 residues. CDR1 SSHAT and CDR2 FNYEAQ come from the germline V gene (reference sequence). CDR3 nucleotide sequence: TGTGCTAGCAGCTTTAGCGGGGGGGCAGGTGAGCAGTTCTTC. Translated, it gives CASSFSGGAGEQFF.

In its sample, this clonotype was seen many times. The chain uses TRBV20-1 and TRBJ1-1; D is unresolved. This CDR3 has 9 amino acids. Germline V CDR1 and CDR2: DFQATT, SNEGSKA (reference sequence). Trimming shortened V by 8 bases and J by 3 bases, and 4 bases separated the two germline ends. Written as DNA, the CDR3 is TGCAGTATACACACTGAAGCTTTCTTT. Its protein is CSIHTEAFF.

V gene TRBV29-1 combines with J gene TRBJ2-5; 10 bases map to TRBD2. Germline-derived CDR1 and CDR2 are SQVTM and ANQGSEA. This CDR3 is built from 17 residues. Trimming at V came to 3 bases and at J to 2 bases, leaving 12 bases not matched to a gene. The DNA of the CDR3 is TGCAGCGTTGAGCTTAGCGGGGGGTTTCGTATTCAAGAGACCCAGTACTTC. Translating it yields CSVELSGGFRIQETQYF.

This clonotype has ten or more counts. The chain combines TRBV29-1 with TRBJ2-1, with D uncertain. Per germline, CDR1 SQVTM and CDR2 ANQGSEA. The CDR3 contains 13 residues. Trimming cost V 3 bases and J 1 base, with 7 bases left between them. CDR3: CSVDRFSYNEQFF. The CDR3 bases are TGCAGCGTTGACAGATTTTCCTACAATGAGCAGTTCTTC.

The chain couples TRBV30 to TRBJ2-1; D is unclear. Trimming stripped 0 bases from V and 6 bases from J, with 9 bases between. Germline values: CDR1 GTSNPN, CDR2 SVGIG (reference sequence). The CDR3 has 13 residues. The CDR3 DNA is TGTGCCTGGAGTGTAGGATCGGTCAATGAGCAGTTCTTC. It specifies CAWSVGSVNEQFF.

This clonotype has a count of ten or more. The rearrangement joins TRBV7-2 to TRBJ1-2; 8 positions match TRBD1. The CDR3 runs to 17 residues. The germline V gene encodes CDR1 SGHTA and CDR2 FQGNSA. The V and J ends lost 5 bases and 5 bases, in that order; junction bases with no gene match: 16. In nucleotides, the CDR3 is TGTGCCAGCAGCCCCCGGACAGGGAGGCAGGAAGGATATGGCTACACCTTC. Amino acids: CASSPRTGRQEGYGYTF. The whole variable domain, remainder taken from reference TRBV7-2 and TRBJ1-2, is GAGVSQSPSNKVTEKGKDVELRCDPISGHTALYWYRQSLGQGLEFLIYFQGNSAPDKSGLPSDRFSAERTGGSVSTLTIQRTQQEDSAVYLCASSPRTGRQEGYGYTFGSGTRLTVV.

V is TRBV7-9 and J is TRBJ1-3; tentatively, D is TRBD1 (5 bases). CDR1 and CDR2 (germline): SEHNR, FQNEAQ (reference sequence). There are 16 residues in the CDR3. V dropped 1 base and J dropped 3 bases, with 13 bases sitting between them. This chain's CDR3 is CASSLVAGAFGNTIYF. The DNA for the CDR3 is TGTGCCAGCAGCTTAGTTGCTGGGGCTTTTGGAAACACCATATATTTT.

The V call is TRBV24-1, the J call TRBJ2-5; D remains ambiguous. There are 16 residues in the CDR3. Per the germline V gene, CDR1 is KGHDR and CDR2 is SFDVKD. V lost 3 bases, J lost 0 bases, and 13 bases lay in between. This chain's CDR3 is CATSDPTYRYQETQYF. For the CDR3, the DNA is TGTGCCACCAGTGATCCAACATACAGATACCAAGAGACCCAGTACTTC.

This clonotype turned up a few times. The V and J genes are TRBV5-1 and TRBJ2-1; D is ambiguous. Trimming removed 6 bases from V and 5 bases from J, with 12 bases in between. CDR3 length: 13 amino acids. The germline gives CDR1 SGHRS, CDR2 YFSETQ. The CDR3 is CASTPGWNNEQFF. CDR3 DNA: TGCGCCAGCACCCCTGGCTGGAACAATGAGCAGTTCTTC.

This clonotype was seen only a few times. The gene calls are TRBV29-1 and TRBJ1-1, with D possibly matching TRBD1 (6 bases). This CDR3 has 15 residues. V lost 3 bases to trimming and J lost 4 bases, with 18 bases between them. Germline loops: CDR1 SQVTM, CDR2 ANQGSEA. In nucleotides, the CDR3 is TGCAGCGTTGAGGGGGGGGCGCTACGGGGCACTGAAGCTTTCTTT. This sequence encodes CSVEGGALRGTEAFF. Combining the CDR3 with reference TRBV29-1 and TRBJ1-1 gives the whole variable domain SAVISQKPSRDICQRGTSLTIQCQVDSQVTMMFWYRQQPGQSLTLIATANQGSEATYESGFVIDKFPISRPNLTFSTLTVSNMSPEDSSIYLCSVEGGALRGTEAFFGQGTRLTVV.

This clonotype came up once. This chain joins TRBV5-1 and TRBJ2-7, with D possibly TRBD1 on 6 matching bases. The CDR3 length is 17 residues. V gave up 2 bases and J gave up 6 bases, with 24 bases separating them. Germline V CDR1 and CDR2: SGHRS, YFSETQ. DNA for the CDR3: TGCGCCAGCAGCTTAAGTAGAACCGGGACACAATCTACCGAGCAGTACTTC. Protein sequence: CASSLSRTGTQSTEQYF.

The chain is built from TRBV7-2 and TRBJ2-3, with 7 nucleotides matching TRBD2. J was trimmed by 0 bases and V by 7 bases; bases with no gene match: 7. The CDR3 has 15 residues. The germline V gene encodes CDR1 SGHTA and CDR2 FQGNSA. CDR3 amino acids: CASNIIGGSTDTQYF. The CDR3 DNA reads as TGTGCCAGCAACATAATCGGGGGGAGCACAGATACGCAGTATTTT. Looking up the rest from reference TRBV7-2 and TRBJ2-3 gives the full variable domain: GAGVSQSPSNKVTEKGKDVELRCDPISGHTALYWYRQSLGQGLEFLIYFQGNSAPDKSGLPSDRFSAERTGGSVSTLTIQRTQQEDSAVYLCASNIIGGSTDTQYFGPGTRLTVL.

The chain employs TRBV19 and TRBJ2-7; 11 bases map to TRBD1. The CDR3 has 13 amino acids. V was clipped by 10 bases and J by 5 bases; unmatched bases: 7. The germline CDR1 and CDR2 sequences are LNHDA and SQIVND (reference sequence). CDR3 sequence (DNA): TGTGCCACCAGGACAGGGGGCATAGACGAGCAGTACTTC. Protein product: CATRTGGIDEQYF.

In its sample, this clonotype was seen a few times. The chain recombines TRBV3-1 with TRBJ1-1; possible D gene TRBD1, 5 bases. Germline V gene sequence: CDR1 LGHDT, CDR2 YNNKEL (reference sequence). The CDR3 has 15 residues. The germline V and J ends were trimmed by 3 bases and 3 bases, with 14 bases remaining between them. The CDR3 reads CASSQDAGHYTEAFF. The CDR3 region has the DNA TGTGCCAGCAGCCAGGACGCGGGGCACTACACTGAAGCTTTCTTT.

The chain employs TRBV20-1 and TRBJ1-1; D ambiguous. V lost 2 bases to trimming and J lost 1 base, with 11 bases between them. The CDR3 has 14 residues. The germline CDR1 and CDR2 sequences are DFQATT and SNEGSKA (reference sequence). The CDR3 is CSARSTIPNTEAFF. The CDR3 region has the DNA TGCAGTGCTAGAAGCACGATACCGAACACTGAAGCTTTCTTT.

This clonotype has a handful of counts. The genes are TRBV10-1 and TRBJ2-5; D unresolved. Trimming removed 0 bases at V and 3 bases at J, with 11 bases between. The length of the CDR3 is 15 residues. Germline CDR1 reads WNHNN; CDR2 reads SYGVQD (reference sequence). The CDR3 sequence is CASSESAVGEETQYF. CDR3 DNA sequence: TGCGCCAGCAGTGAGTCCGCGGTGGGCGAAGAGACCCAGTACTTC.

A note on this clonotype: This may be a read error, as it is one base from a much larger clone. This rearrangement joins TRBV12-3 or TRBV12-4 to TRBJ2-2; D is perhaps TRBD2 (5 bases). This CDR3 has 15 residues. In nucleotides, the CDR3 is TGTGCCAGAAGTTTGTCTAGCCCGAGCACCGGGGAGCTGTTTTTT. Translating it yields CARSLSSPSTGELFF.

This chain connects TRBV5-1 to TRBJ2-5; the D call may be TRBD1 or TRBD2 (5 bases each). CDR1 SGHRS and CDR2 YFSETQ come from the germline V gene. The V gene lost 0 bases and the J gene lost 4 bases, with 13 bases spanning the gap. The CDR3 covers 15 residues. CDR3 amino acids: CASSLGYGARETQYF. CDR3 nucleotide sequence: TGCGCCAGCAGCTTGGGGTACGGGGCGAGAGAGACCCAGTACTTC.

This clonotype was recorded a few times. The CDR3 loop is CATAGAPYNEQFF. The CDR3 DNA is TGTGCCACCGCAGGGGCCCCCTACAATGAGCAGTTCTTC. The chain combines TRBV15 with TRBJ2-1, with D perhaps matching TRBD1 (6 bases). The CDR3 covers 13 residues. From germline, CDR1 is LNHNV and CDR2 YYDKDF (reference sequence). V was pared by 8 bases and J by 2 bases, with 10 bases between.

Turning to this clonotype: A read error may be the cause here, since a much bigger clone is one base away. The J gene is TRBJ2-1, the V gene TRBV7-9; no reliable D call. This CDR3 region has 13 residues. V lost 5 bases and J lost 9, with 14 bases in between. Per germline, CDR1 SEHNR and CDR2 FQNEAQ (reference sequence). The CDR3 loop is CASSPPSSSEQFF. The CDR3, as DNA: TGTGCCAGCAGCCCCCCGTCCTCCAGTGAGCAGTTCTTC.